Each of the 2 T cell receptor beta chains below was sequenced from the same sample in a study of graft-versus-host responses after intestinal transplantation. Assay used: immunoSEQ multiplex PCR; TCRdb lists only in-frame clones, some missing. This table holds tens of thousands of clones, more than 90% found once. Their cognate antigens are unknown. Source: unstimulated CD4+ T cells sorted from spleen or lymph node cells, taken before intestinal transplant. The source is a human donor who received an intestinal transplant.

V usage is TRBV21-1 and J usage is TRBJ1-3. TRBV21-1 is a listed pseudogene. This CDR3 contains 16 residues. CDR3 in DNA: TGTGCCAGCAGCAACCGACGGACTAACTCTGGAAACACCATATATTTT. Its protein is CASSNRRTNSGNTIYF.

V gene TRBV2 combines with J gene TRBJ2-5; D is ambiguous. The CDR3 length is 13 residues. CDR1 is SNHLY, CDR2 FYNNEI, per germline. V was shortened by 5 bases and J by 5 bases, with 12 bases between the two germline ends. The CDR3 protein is CASSPLVVETQYF. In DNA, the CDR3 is TGTGCCAGCAGTCCCCTAGTGGTGGAGACCCAGTACTTC.